This T cell receptor (beta chain) comes out of a study of beta chain features in type 1 diabetes. In the study overall: Age, gender and cell yields were alike across patients and healthy donors.

The isolated RNA, all of it, was reverse transcribed, so expressed TCRB transcripts were what got sequenced. Across stem cell-like memory T cell samples, reads averaged about 920,000. Clones were sequenced by immunoSEQ multiplex PCR, and TCRdb holds only the in-frame ones, with some missing. The sample includes fewer than 70,000 clones, about three fifths of them seen just once. A word on this clone: The antigen is unknown.

Findings and limits, study-wide: When Type 1 diabetes patients were examined, their TCRB CDR3s proved moderately but significantly shorter in all four CD4+ subsets.

The sequence came from a young woman with type 1 diabetes. Material for sequencing was stem cell memory CD4+ T cells from blood.

CDR3 sequence reads: CSVERQDNTEAFF. DNA for the CDR3: TGCAGCGTTGAAAGACAGGATAACACTGAAGCTTTCTTT. The chain links TRBV29-1 to TRBJ1-1; maybe TRBD1 (6 bases). The CDR3 has 13 amino acids. The V end lost 2 bases, the J end lost 2 bases, and 9 bases lay between the germline ends. Germline V CDR1 and CDR2: SQVTM, ANQGSEA.